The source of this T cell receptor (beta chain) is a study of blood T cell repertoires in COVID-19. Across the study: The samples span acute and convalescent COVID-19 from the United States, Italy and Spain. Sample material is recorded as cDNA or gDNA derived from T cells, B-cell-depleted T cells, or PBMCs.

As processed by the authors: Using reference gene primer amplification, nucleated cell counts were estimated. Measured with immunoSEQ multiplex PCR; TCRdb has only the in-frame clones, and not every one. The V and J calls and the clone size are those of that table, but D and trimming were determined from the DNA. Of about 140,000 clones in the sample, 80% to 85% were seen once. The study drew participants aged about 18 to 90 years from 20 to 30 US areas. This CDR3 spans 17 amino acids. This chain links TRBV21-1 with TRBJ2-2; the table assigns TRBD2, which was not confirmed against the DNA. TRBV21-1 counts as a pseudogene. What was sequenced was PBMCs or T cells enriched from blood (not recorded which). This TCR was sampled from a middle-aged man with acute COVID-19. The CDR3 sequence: CASSKIGRGGIPGELFF. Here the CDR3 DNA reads TGTGCCAGCAGCAAAATAGGACGGGGGGGTATTCCCGGGGAGCTGTTTTTT.